This T cell receptor (beta chain) was identified in a study of cytotoxic CD8 clonotypes in ibrutinib-treated CLL (dated by TCRdb to the early 2020s). Study-level background: The cohort included around 15 treatment-naive and eleven to twelve relapsed/refractory patients; some 18 were IGHV unmutated. Every sample from remission and from progressive disease was obtained while the patients were still on ibrutinib. The response samples were drawn at a median of 12 months into treatment, with a range of about 6 to 36 months. Of the approximately 90 people in the trial, around 25 had longitudinal samples available. On average, each sample had some 250,000 productive templates and more than 85,000 productive rearrangements. Cryopreserved peripheral blood mononuclear cells were collected at three points: before therapy, at response, and at either sustained remission or disease progression. Responses were partial in roughly 24 patients and complete in 2; after median around 72 months follow-up, about 14 stayed in remission and approximately twelve progressed. General findings and caveats noted by the study authors: Sustained-remission and progressing patients did not have matched sampling times, and lymph node repertoires were not examined. Baseline clonality was found to be higher than that of age-matched healthy donors and was strongly correlated with circulating CD8+ T-cell counts. At ibrutinib response clonality went up, during sustained remission it held steady, and at progression it dropped back toward baseline. Public clonotypes were rare and either shrank or stayed stable during treatment, and the rise in clonality at ibrutinib response reflected expansion of private clonotypes.

As to this clone: It lacks a known antigen. Per-base qualities were not stored, and no clone one base away is much larger.

V is cut by 0 bases and J by 8 bases, and the space between the germline ends is 9 bases. Its CDR3 holds 13 amino acids, cysteine through phenylalanine. The retained sequence is limited to the CDR3, 39 bases, with the frame set at the first base. CDR1 and CDR2 were assigned from the germline V gene as SGHRS and YFSETQ. Each clonotype received, on average, around 10x coverage in deep resolution sequencing performed on a MiSeq, where the target depth lay between 1 in 1 million and 1 in 200,000 T cells. The immunoSEQ hsTCRB Kit was used to generate the TCR beta libraries. In the authors' own workflow: Data were analyzed with ImmunoSEQ Data Assistant and ImmunoSEQ Analyzer, with V, D and J genes assigned per IMGT definitions. Clonality, which ranges from 0 to 1, was calculated by subtracting the normalized Shannon entropy of productive rearrangement frequencies from one. Only overrepresented clonotypes making up at least 0.05% of each patient's repertoire were included in the public clonotype analysis. Some 12 age-matched healthy donor repertoires from immuneACCESS served as clonality controls. This is the immuneACCESS table as TCRdb keeps it, with only in-frame sequences that have V and J called. A part of the clones is gone; compared with another copy, unresolved V genes explain less than half, and the rest is unexplained. Clonal size and the V and J genes are those of that table, whereas D and trimming came from the DNA. For this sample the table gives 150,000 to 250,000 clones, of which over 60% were detected only once. Of the sample, about an eighth is held by the ten largest clones.

The time point label, read with the paper, signifies: 20 to 30 months on ibrutinib. For TCR beta library preparation, about 2 micrograms of genomic DNA was extracted from cryopreserved PBMCs. Longitudinal blood samples from CLL patients receiving ibrutinib monotherapy were subjected to high-throughput TCR beta sequencing. The patients took part in an open-label, single-center phase 2 trial of ibrutinib monotherapy. The TCR sequence derives from a human donor with chronic lymphocytic leukemia. The source was PBMCs, collected after 24 months of ibrutinib treatment. This receptor chain uses TRBV5-1 and TRBJ2-1; the best D guess is TRBD2, with 6 bases matching. In nucleotides, the sequence is TGCGCCAGCAGCTTGGGGGAGGCCTATGAGCAGTTCTTC. This yields the protein CASSLGEAYEQFF.